The source of this T cell receptor (beta chain) is a study of cytomegalovirus exposure and HLA in healthy donors. For this clone: Its antigen is not identified.

Study conclusions and caveats: The classifier was said to identify cytomegalovirus status with high specificity and sensitivity. Most TCRs appeared rarely, but some public TCRs recurred in many donors. TCR beta chains numbering some 160 were designated cytomegalovirus-associated.

Clones were sequenced by immunoSEQ multiplex PCR, and TCRdb holds only the in-frame ones, with some missing. The sample records tens of thousands of clones, under 98% being singletons. This CDR3 region has 13 residues. V gave up 5 bases and J gave up 3 bases, with 7 bases separating them. Germline CDR1 is SEHNR and CDR2 is FQNEAQ (reference sequence). This clonotype was sampled from a man aged 25 to 40 in good health and CMV-seropositive. Sequencing was performed on PBMCs. The chain is built from TRBV7-9 and TRBJ1-4; D not certain. Written as DNA, the CDR3 is TGTGCCAGCAGCCTCGACTCTAATGAAAAACTGTTTTTT. Protein sequence: CASSLDSNEKLFF.